This is a list of T cell receptor beta chains from one sample in a study of CD8 T cells in ankylosing spondylitis. TCRdb passed the 5' RACE reads through MiXCR, listing each CDR3 protein once. The data show about 800,000 distinct CDR3 sequences, with about 12% seen just once and less than 0.65% held by the top ten. The sequencing sample was made of blood, either unsorted or a sorted T cell fraction (not recorded which). The receptors shown here come from a male donor with ankylosing spondylitis. The CDR3 runs from the conserved cysteine through the conserved F or W. The D gene is left open where the match is weak. Rows give clone size only sometimes, using once, few, many, or a class for an expanded clone.

CDR3 length,J gene,D gene,V gene,clone size,CDR3 protein,CDR3 DNA
15,TRBJ1-1,TRBD1,TRBV28,.,CASRSPDRALTEAFF,TGTGCCAGCAGATCTCCCGACAGGGCCCTCACTGAAGCTTTCTTT
13,TRBJ2-3,.,TRBV6-2/TRBV6-3,.,CASSRRYTDTQYF,TGTGCCAGCAGTCGGCGGTACACAGATACGCAGTATTTT
16,TRBJ2-3,.,TRBV20-1,few,CSARDPQAGSTDTQYF,TGCAGTGCTAGAGATCCCCAGGCGGGCAGCACAGATACGCAGTATTTT
14,TRBJ1-1,.,TRBV4-3,few,CASSPRTLNTEAFF,TGCGCCAGCAGCCCCCGGACACTGAACACTGAAGCTTTCTTT
15,TRBJ1-1,.,TRBV2,.,CASDHEGTQNTEAFF,TGTGCCAGCGACCATGAAGGCACGCAGAACACTGAAGCTTTCTTT
14,TRBJ2-2,.,TRBV5-1,.,CASSLEGRSGELFF,TGCGCCAGCAGCTTGGAAGGGAGATCCGGGGAGCTGTTTTTT
14,TRBJ2-7,TRBD1,TRBV2,.,CASSVNRGRGEQYF,TGTGCCAGCAGTGTTAACAGGGGGCGCGGCGAGCAGTACTTC
19,TRBJ1-1,.,TRBV20-1,few,CSARDIWGVIQGPNTEAFF,TGCAGTGCTAGAGATATTTGGGGAGTAATACAGGGCCCAAACACTGAAGCTTTCTTT
13,TRBJ2-7,.,TRBV7-9,few,CASSLLVGYEQYF,TGTGCCAGCAGCTTATTGGTAGGGTACGAGCAGTACTTC
13,TRBJ1-1,.,TRBV5-1,few,CASSPTRETEAFF,TGCGCCAGCAGCCCCACGAGGGAAACTGAAGCTTTCTTT
12,TRBJ1-1,TRBD1,TRBV6-5,.,CASGNDRDEAFF,TGTGCCAGCGGCAATGACAGGGACGAAGCTTTCTTT
16,TRBJ2-3,TRBD2,TRBV29-1,.,CSVGGRLAGDTDTQYF,TGCAGCGTGGGGGGTAGGCTAGCGGGGGACACAGATACGCAGTATTTT